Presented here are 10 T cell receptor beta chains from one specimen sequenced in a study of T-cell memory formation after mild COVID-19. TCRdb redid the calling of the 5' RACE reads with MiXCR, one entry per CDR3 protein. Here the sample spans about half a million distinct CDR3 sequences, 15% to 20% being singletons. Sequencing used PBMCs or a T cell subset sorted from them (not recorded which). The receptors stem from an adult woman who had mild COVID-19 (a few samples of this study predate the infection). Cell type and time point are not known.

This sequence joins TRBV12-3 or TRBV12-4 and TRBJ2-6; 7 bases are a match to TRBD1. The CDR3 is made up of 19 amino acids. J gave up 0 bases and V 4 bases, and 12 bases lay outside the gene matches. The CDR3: CASSSTQLTGHSGANVLTF. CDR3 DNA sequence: TGTGCCAGCAGTTCGACTCAGCTGACAGGGCACTCTGGGGCCAACGTCCTGACTTTC.

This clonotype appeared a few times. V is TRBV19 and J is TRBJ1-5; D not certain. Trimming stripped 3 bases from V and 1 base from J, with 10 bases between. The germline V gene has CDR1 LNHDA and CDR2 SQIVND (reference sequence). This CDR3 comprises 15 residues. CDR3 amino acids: CASSISAQSNQPQHF. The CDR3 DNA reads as TGTGCCAGTAGTATTTCAGCACAGAGCAATCAGCCCCAGCATTTT.

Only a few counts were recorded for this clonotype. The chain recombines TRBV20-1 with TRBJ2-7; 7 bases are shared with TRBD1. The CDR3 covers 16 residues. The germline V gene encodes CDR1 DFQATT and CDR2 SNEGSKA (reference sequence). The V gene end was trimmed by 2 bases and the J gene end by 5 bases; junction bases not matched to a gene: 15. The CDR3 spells CSARPNRGGWIHEQYF. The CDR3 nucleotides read TGCAGTGCTAGACCTAACAGGGGCGGATGGATCCACGAGCAGTACTTC.

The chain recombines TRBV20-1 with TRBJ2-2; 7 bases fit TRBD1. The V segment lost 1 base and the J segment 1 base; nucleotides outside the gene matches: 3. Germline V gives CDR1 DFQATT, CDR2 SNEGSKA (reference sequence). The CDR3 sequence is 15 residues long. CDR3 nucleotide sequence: TGCAGTGCTAGAGGAAGACAGGGGAACACCGGGGAGCTGTTTTTT. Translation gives CSARGRQGNTGELFF.

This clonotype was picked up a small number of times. The CDR3 here is CASSFLAGVADTQYF. The CDR3 DNA follows: TGTGCCAGCAGCTTTCTAGCGGGAGTCGCAGATACGCAGTATTTT. J is TRBJ2-3 and V is TRBV11-2; 10 positions agree with TRBD2. V was clipped by 3 bases and J by 4 bases; unmatched bases: 4. CDR3 size: 15 residues. From germline, CDR1 is SGHAT and CDR2 FQNNGV.

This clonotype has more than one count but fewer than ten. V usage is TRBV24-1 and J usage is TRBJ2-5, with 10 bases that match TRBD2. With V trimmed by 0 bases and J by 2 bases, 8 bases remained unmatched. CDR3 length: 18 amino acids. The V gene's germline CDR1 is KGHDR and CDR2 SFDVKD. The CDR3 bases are TGTGCCACCAGTGATTTGCGGACTAGCGGAACGGAGCAAGAGACCCAGTACTTC. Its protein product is CATSDLRTSGTEQETQYF.

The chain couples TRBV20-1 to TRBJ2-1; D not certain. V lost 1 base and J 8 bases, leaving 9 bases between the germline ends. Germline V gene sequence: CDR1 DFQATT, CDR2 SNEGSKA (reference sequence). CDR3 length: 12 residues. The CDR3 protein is CSARVGLDEQFF. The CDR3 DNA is TGCAGTGCTAGAGTCGGGCTCGATGAGCAGTTCTTC.

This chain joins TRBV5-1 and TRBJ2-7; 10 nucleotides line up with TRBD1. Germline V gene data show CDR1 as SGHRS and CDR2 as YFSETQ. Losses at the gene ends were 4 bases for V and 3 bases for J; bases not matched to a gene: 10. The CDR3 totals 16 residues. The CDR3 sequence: CASSSPGTGEGYEQYF. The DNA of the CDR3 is TGCGCCAGCAGCAGCCCCGGGACAGGGGAGGGCTACGAGCAGTACTTC.

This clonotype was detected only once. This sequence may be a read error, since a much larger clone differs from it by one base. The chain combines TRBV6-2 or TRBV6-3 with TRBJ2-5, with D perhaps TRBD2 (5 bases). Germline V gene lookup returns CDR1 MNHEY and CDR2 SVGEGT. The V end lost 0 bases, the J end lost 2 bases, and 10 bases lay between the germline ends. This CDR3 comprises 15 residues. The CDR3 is CASSYSGESQETQYF. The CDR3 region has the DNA TGTGCCAGCAGTTACTCTGGGGAGAGTCAAGAGACCCAGTACTTC.

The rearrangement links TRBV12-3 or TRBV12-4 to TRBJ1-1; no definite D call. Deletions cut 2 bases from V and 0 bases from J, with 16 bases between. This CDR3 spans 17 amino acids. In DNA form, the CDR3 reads TGTGCCAGCAGTTTACGGCCGGTGGCTCAATTGAACACTGAAGCTTTCTTT. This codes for CASSLRPVAQLNTEAFF.